Following are 29 T cell receptor beta chains from one sample sequenced in a study of identical twins. From the 5' RACE reads, TCRdb called clonotypes with MiXCR, one entry per CDR3 protein. This sample has approximately 530,000 distinct CDR3 sequences, with about a fifth found just once. The sample was also linked to a second study, of yellow fever vaccine responses in identical twins.

The sample comprised CD4+ T cells sorted from blood. These receptors were obtained from a woman between 18 and 29 years old in good health.

This chain joins TRBV6-2 or TRBV6-3 and TRBJ2-5; weak D call: TRBD2 (6 bases). This CDR3 spans 13 amino acids. Germline-derived CDR1 and CDR2 are MNHEY and SVGEGT. V was cut by 4 bases and J by 9 bases, with 15 bases left in between. CDR3 region: CASSSAMPGAQYF. Here the CDR3 DNA reads TGTGCCAGCAGTTCGGCAATGCCGGGGGCCCAGTACTTC.

The chain links TRBV7-9 to TRBJ1-4; D is undetermined. V lost 3 bases and J 4 bases, leaving 6 bases between the germline ends. Germline V lookup: CDR1 SEHNR, CDR2 FQNEAQ (reference sequence). The CDR3 runs 13 residues. CDR3 region: CASSLDGNEKLFF. DNA for the CDR3: TGTGCCAGCAGCTTGGACGGTAATGAAAAACTGTTTTTT. Looking up the rest from reference TRBV7-9 and TRBJ1-4 gives the full variable domain: DTGVSQNPRHKITKRGQNVTFRCDPISEHNRLYWYRQTLGQGPEFLTYFQNEAQLEKSRLLSDRFSAERPKGSFSTLEIQRTEQGDSAMYLCASSLDGNEKLFFGSGTQLSVL.

The chain combines TRBV20-1 with TRBJ2-3, with TRBD2 identical over 10 bases. The CDR3 length is 15 residues. Germline CDR1 reads DFQATT; CDR2 reads SNEGSKA (reference sequence). The ends lost 3 bases at V and 5 bases at J; junction bases unmatched: 8. CDR3 amino acids: CSASGQRGGGDTQYF. CDR3 DNA: TGCAGTGCTAGCGGCCAGCGGGGGGGAGGAGATACGCAGTATTTT.

The rearrangement links TRBV12-3 or TRBV12-4 to TRBJ2-1; D not resolved. V was cut by 7 bases and J by 5 bases, with 6 bases left in between. CDR3 size: 11 residues. CDR3 amino acids: CASTVHNEQFF. The CDR3 DNA sequence: TGTGCCAGCACCGTACACAATGAGCAGTTCTTC.

The J gene is TRBJ1-6, the V gene TRBV7-2; D gene ambiguous. CDR1 and CDR2 from the germline V gene are SGHTA and FQGNSA. CDR3 length: 12 residues. The V and J ends lost 1 base and 10 bases respectively, with 5 bases between them. Here the CDR3 DNA reads TGTGCCAGCAGCTTAGTGGAATCACCCCTCCACTTT. Protein product: CASSLVESPLHF.

This clonotype was seen more than once but under ten times. This chain links TRBV6-1 with TRBJ1-3; D ambiguous. The germline V gene encodes CDR1 MNHNS and CDR2 SASEGT. V lost 1 base and J 4 bases, leaving 11 bases between the germline ends. The CDR3 is 15 amino acids. The CDR3 region is CASSEDAGPGNTIYF. CDR3 bases: TGTGCCAGCAGTGAAGATGCTGGTCCCGGAAACACCATATATTTT.

The chain couples TRBV11-2 to TRBJ2-2; 7 nucleotides match TRBD1. Germline trimming cut 6 bases from V and 5 bases from J; bases unmatched to any gene: 9. The CDR3 loop spans 15 amino acids. The germline V gene has CDR1 SGHAT and CDR2 FQNNGV. CDR3 in DNA: TGTGCCAGCAGGGCCCCCGGCAGGGGGACCGGGGAGCTGTTTTTT. This sequence encodes CASRAPGRGTGELFF.

This clonotype showed up just a few times. The V and J genes are TRBV10-1 and TRBJ1-5; 10 bases fit TRBD1. The ends lost 4 bases at V and 7 bases at J; junction bases unmatched: 10. Germline values: CDR1 WNHNN, CDR2 SYGVQD (reference sequence). The CDR3 sequence is 16 residues long. CDR3 region: CASSGLRDRGRQPQHF. In nucleotides, the CDR3 is TGCGCCAGCAGTGGACTCCGGGACAGGGGAAGGCAGCCCCAGCATTTT.

In this sample, this clonotype turned up a few times. CDR3 nucleotide sequence: TGTGCCAGCAGCCACGGGGGATCCCAATTTCGGGATACGCAGTATTTT. It specifies CASSHGGSQFRDTQYF. The chain is built from TRBV3-1 and TRBJ2-3; maybe TRBD2 (6 bases). Trimming left V 3 bases short and J 6 bases short, with 19 bases between. Germline lookup yields CDR1 LGHDT and CDR2 YNNKEL (reference sequence). This CDR3 region has 16 residues.

The rearrangement uses TRBV4-1 and TRBJ2-3, with a tentative D call TRBD2 (6 bases). Germline V lookup: CDR1 MGHRA, CDR2 YSYEKL. V was pared by 4 bases and J by 2 bases, with 22 bases between. This CDR3 is 18 amino acids long. The CDR3 is CASSPFTGTSGSTDTQYF. In DNA form, the CDR3 reads TGCGCCAGCAGCCCATTTACCGGGACTTCCGGGTCCACAGATACGCAGTATTTT.

This clonotype was counted a few times. The chain couples TRBV2 to TRBJ1-3; D unclear. Germline lookup yields CDR1 SNHLY and CDR2 FYNNEI. This CDR3 contains 16 residues. Trimming left V 2 bases short and J 0 bases short, with 11 bases between. In DNA form, the CDR3 reads TGTGCCAGCAGTGAATACCCGGGATTCTCTGGAAACACCATATATTTT. Protein product: CASSEYPGFSGNTIYF.

This clonotype occurred many times. The chain employs TRBV7-9 and TRBJ1-1; D is possibly TRBD1 (6 bases). V was pared by 4 bases and J by 1 base, with 7 bases between. Germline values: CDR1 SEHNR, CDR2 FQNEAQ (reference sequence). This CDR3 is 13 amino acids long. DNA of the CDR3: TGTGCCAGCAGCTCACAGGGGAACACTGAAGCTTTCTTT. Translating gives CASSSQGNTEAFF.

This clonotype was seen only a few times. This chain joins TRBV5-1 and TRBJ2-7; D is perhaps TRBD1 or TRBD2 (5 bases each). CDR1 is SGHRS and CDR2 is YFSETQ in the germline V gene. The CDR3 spans 15 residues. Trimming pared 1 base from V and 0 bases from J, leaving 11 bases between. CDR3 coding DNA: TGCGCCAGCAGCTTGCGGGACCCCACCTCCTACGAGCAGTACTTC. Translating it yields CASSLRDPTSYEQYF. Variable domain in full (rest from reference TRBV5-1 and TRBJ2-7): KAGVTQTPRYLIKTRGQQVTLSCSPISGHRSVSWYQQTPGQGLQFLFEYFSETQRNKGNFPGRFSGRQFSNSRSEMNVSTLELGDSALYLCASSLRDPTSYEQYFGPGTRLTVT.

This clonotype was observed a handful of times. The V gene is TRBV10-2, the J gene TRBJ2-5; tentatively, D is TRBD1 (5 bases). V was cut by 2 bases and J by 2 bases, with 12 bases left in between. The CDR3 consists of 15 residues. CDR1 and CDR2 (germline): WSHSY, SAAADI. CDR3 loop: CASSERRTGQETQYF. In DNA form, the CDR3 reads TGCGCCAGCAGTGAGAGGAGAACAGGTCAAGAGACCCAGTACTTC.

The chain combines TRBV12-3 or TRBV12-4 with TRBJ2-7, with 8 bases fitting TRBD1. The CDR3 runs 15 residues. J was trimmed by 6 bases and V by 3 bases; bases with no gene match: 10. The CDR3 nucleotides are TGTGCCAGCAGTTTGGACGGACAGGGTTTGGCCGAGCAGTACGTC. Translated, it gives CASSLDGQGLAEQYV.

The J gene is TRBJ2-3, the V gene TRBV24-1; TRBD2 matches at 7 bases. CDR3 size: 13 residues. V dropped 6 bases and J dropped 3; count of bases not matched to a gene: 2. Germline CDR1 KGHDR, CDR2 SFDVKD. CDR3 DNA: TGTGCCACCAGTTGGCGGGAGACAGATACGCAGTATTTT. Translating it yields CATSWRETDTQYF.

Concerning this clonotype itself: One junction end disagrees with the germline gene, perhaps due to a read error. V is TRBV20-1 and J is TRBJ2-1; TRBD1 aligns across 8 bases. Germline V lookup: CDR1 DFQATT, CDR2 SNEGSKA (reference sequence). The CDR3 sequence is 13 residues long. CDR3 loop: CSPRQGLNNEQFF. The CDR3 DNA follows: TGCAGTCCTAGACAGGGGCTGAACAATGAGCAGTTCTTC.

V and J are TRBV4-1 and TRBJ2-3; 10 nucleotides align to TRBD2. The CDR3 length is 15 residues. Germline trimming cut 1 base from V and 5 bases from J; bases unmatched to any gene: 3. The V gene's germline CDR1 is MGHRA and CDR2 YSYEKL. The CDR3 spells CASSQGSGGLDTQYF. DNA of the CDR3: TGCGCCAGCAGCCAAGGTAGCGGGGGGTTAGATACGCAGTATTTT.

Of note for this clonotype: The conserved phenylalanine or tryptophan normally closing the CDR3 is absent here, so this likely arose from a read error. The chain recombines TRBV9 with TRBJ2-1; 7 bases map to TRBD2. Germline-derived CDR1 and CDR2 are SGDLS and YYNGEE. CDR3 length equals 15 residues. Unmatched junction bases numbered 5, after V lost 1 base and J lost 4 bases. CDR3 nucleotide sequence: TGTGCCAGCAGCGTAAATAGCGGGTGTTACAATGAGCAGTTCTCC. Amino acid sequence: CASSVNSGCYNEQFS.

This clonotype has only a few counts. One junction end disagrees with the germline gene, perhaps due to a read error. This sequence joins TRBV29-1 and TRBJ2-5; TRBD1 matches 8 bases. This CDR3 spans 11 amino acids. Germline V gene lookup returns CDR1 SQVTM and CDR2 ANQGSEA. In DNA form, the CDR3 reads TGCAGCGCCAGAGCAGGGGGCGATTTCATTTTC. Residues: CSARAGGDFIF.

This clonotype has a handful of counts. The chain links TRBV3-1 to TRBJ1-3; D possibly corresponds to TRBD1 (5 bases). The CDR3 spans 14 residues. With 1 base removed from V and 2 bases from J, the gap between germline ends came to 6 bases. Germline assignment: CDR1 LGHDT and CDR2 YNNKEL (reference sequence). CDR3 sequence reads: CASSQGGTGNTIYF. The CDR3 nucleotides are TGTGCCAGCAGCCAAGGGGGCACTGGAAACACCATATATTTT.

The chain is built from TRBV27 and TRBJ2-1; unclear D gene. The CDR3 loop spans 18 amino acids. Looked up from germline, CDR1 is MNHEY and CDR2 is SMNVEV (reference sequence). Trimming cost V 3 bases and J 1 base, with 19 bases left between them. CDR3 nucleotides: TGTGCCAGCAGTTTCCGGTTTTGGTATTCGCGTTCCTACAATGAGCAGTTCTTC. Translation: CASSFRFWYSRSYNEQFF.

This clonotype has a handful of counts. The rearrangement uses TRBV5-1 and TRBJ2-2; the D gene could be TRBD1 or TRBD2 (5 bases each). The CDR3 runs to 19 residues. CDR1 and CDR2 (germline): SGHRS, YFSETQ. The V and J ends lost 7 bases and 4 bases respectively, with 29 bases between them. CDR3 loop: CASGSGHTLVTGGTGELFF. The DNA of the CDR3 is TGCGCCAGCGGGTCAGGTCATACCCTGGTCACAGGAGGCACCGGGGAGCTGTTTTTT.

This clonotype was observed a few times. The CDR3 sequence: CASSYSSNGGNSPLHF. The CDR3 DNA is TGTGCCAGCAGTTACTCGTCGAACGGGGGTAATTCACCCCTCCACTTT. The rearrangement joins TRBV6-5 to TRBJ1-6; D is possibly TRBD1 (5 bases). This CDR3 region has 16 residues. Germline V CDR1 and CDR2: MNHEY, SVGAGI. The ends were cut back, 0 bases at V and 6 bases at J, with 12 bases in the middle.

In this sample, this clonotype turned up many times. The chain links TRBV7-8 to TRBJ2-5; 9 bases align to TRBD2. With 0 bases clipped from V and 4 bases from J, the junction kept 15 bases outside the gene matches. Germline loops: CDR1 SGHVS, CDR2 FQNEAQ. The CDR3 contains 19 residues. CDR3 protein: CASSLARVDSSGIGETQYF. CDR3 coding DNA: TGTGCCAGCAGCTTAGCGCGGGTTGACTCTAGCGGGATCGGAGAGACCCAGTACTTC.

This sequence joins TRBV7-2 and TRBJ2-3; D gene uncertain. The CDR3 covers 17 residues. Germline loops: CDR1 SGHTA, CDR2 FQGNSA. The V end was cut by 5 bases, the J end by 1 base, with 19 bases between. The CDR3 coding sequence is TGTGCCAGCAGCCCTAGTGCGAGGCTATTGGGCACAGATACGCAGTATTTT. Its translation is CASSPSARLLGTDTQYF.

The genes are TRBV5-1 and TRBJ2-7; D uncertain. V was cut by 0 bases and J by 4 bases, with 14 bases left in between. The CDR3 loop spans 15 amino acids. CDR1 and CDR2 (germline): SGHRS, YFSETQ. CDR3 protein: CASSLVGPKVYEQYV. CDR3 coding DNA: TGCGCCAGCAGCTTGGTCGGGCCTAAAGTATACGAGCAGTACGTC.

V usage is TRBV20-1 and J usage is TRBJ2-3; weak D call: TRBD2 (6 bases). CDR3 size: 15 residues. The germline V gene encodes CDR1 DFQATT and CDR2 SNEGSKA (reference sequence). Trimming left V 6 bases short and J 4 bases short, with 20 bases between. CDR3 coding DNA: TGCAGTGCCACCCTTGTCCGGGAGTCCCCAGATACGCAGTATTTT. This codes for CSATLVRESPDTQYF.

This clonotype occurred a few times. V and J are TRBV29-1 and TRBJ2-1; 9 bases line up with TRBD2. Germline assignment: CDR1 SQVTM and CDR2 ANQGSEA. The CDR3 consists of 19 residues. After removal of 0 bases from V and 1 base from J, the junction contained 13 bases not matched to a gene. The CDR3 DNA reads as TGCAGCGTTGAAGATCTTGCGGGGGGGCTGTTTGCATCCTACAATGAGCAGTTCTTC. Its translation is CSVEDLAGGLFASYNEQFF.